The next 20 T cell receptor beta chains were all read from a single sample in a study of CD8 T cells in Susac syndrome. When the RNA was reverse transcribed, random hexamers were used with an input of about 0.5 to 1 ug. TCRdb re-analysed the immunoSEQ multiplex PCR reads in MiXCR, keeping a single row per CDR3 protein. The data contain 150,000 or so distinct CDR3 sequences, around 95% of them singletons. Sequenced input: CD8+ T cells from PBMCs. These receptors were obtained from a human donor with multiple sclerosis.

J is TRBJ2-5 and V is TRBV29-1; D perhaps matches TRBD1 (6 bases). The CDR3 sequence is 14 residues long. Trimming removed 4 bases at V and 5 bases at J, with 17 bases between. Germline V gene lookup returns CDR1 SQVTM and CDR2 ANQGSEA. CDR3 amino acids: CSVAYDRIRETQYF. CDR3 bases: TGCAGCGTTGCTTATGACAGGATCCGCGAGACCCAGTACTTC. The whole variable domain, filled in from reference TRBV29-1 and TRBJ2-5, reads SAVISQKPSRDICQRGTSLTIQCQVDSQVTMMFWYRQQPGQSLTLIATANQGSEATYESGFVIDKFPISRPNLTFSTLTVSNMSPEDSSIYLCSVAYDRIRETQYFGPGTRLLVL.

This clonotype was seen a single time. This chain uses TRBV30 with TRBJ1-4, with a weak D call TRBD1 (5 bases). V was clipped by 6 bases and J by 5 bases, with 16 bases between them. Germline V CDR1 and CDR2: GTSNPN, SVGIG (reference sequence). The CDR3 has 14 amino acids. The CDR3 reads CACLGEDENEKLFF. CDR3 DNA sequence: TGTGCCTGCTTGGGGGAGGATGAAAATGAAAAACTGTTTTTT. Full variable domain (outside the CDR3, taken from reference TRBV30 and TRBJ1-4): SQTIHQWPATLVQPVGSPLSLECTVEGTSNPNLYWYRQAAGRGLQLLFYSVGIGQISSEVPQNLSASRPQDRQFILSSKKLLLSDSGFYLCACLGEDENEKLFFGSGTQLSVL.

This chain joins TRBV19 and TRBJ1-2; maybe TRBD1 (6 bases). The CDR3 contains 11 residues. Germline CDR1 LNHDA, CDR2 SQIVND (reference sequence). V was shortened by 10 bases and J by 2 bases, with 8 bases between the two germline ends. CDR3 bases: TGTGCCATCAGGGGCAACTATGGCTACACCTTC. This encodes CAIRGNYGYTF.

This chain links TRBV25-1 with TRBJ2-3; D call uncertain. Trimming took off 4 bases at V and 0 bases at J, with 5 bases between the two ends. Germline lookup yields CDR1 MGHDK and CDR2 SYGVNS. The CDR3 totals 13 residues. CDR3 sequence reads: CASSGVSTDTQYF. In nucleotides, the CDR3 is TGTGCCAGCAGTGGAGTTAGCACAGATACGCAGTATTTT.

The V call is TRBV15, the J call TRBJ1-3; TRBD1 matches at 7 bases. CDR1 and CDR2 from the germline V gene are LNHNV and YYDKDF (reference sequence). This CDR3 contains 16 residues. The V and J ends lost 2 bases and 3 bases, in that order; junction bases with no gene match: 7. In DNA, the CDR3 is TGTGCCACCAGCAGAAGAGACAGGGAAGATGGAAACACCATATATTTT. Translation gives CATSRRDREDGNTIYF.

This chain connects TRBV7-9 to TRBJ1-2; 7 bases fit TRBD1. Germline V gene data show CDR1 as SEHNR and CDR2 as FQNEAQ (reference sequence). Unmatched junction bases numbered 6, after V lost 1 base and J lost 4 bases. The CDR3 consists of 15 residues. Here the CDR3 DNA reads TGTGCCAGCAGCTTAGAACCGGGACAGTTCTATGGCTACACCTTC. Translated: CASSLEPGQFYGYTF.

Here the CDR3 reads CASAPGYSGETQYF. The CDR3 nucleotides are TGTGCTAGTGCTCCCGGTTATTCGGGGGAGACCCAGTACTTC. This chain connects TRBV12-5 to TRBJ2-5, with D possibly TRBD2 on 5 matching bases. The CDR3 spans 14 residues. Germline CDR1 reads LGHNT; CDR2 reads FRNRAP. Trimming removed 7 bases from V and 5 bases from J, with 17 bases in between.

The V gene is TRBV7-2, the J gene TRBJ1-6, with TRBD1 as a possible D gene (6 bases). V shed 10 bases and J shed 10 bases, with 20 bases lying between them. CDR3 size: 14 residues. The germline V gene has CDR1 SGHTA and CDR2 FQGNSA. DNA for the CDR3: TGTGCCACGTTAAAAGGGGGGTTGCGGTCACCCCTCCACTTT. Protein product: CATLKGGLRSPLHF.

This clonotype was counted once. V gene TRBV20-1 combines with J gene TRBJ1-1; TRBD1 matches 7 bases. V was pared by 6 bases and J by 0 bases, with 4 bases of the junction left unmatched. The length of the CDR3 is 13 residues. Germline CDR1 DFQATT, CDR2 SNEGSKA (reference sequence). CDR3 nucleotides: TGCAGTGCATTGGACAGGATGAACACTGAAGCTTTCTTT. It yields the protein CSALDRMNTEAFF.

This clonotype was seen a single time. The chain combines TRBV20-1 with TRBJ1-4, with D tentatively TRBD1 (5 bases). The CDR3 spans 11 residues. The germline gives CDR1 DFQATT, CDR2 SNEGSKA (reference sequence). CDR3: CSTDGGEKLFF. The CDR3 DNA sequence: TGCAGCACCGATGGGGGAGAAAAACTGTTTTTT.

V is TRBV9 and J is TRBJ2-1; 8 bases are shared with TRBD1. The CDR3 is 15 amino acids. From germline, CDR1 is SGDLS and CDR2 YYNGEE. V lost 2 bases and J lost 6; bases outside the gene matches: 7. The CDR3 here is CASSVRTGLGNEQFF. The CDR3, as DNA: TGTGCCAGCAGCGTCCGGACAGGGCTAGGCAATGAGCAGTTCTTC. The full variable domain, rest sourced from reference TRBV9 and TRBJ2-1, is DSGVTQTPKHLITATGQRVTLRCSPRSGDLSVYWYQQSLDQGLQFLIQYYNGEERAKGNILERFSAQQFPDLHSELNLSSLELGDSALYFCASSVRTGLGNEQFFGPGTRLTVL.

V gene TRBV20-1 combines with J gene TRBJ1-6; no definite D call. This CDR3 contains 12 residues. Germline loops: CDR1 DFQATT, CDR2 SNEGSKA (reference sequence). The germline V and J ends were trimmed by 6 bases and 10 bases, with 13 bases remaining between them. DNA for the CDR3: TGCAGTGCGAAGGAGGGAGAGTCACCCCTCCACTTT. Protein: CSAKEGESPLHF.

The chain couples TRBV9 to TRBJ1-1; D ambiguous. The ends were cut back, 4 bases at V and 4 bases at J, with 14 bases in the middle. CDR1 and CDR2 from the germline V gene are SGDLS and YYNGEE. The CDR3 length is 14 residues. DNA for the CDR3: TGTGCCAGCAGCATCCGGGAAAGCCGCACTGAAGCTTTCTTT. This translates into CASSIRESRTEAFF.

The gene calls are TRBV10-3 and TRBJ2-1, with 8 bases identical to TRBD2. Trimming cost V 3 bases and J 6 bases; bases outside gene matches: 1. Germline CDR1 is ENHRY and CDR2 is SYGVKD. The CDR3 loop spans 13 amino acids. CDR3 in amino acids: CAISDLAGNEQFF. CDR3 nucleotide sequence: TGTGCCATCAGTGACCTAGCGGGCAATGAGCAGTTCTTC.

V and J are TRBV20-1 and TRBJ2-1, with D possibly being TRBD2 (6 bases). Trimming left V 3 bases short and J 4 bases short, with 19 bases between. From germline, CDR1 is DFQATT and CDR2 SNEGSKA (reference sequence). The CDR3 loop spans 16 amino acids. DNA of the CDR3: TGCAGTGCTAGGATGTCGGGAGCAAGTTTATACAATGAGCAGTTCTTC. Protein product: CSARMSGASLYNEQFF.

The CDR3, as DNA: TGTGCCAGCAGCGTACAGGGGAATCAGCAGTTCTTC. Protein product: CASSVQGNQQFF. The chain recombines TRBV9 with TRBJ2-1; TRBD1 is a possible D gene (6 bases). Germline V gene sequence: CDR1 SGDLS, CDR2 YYNGEE. The CDR3 has 12 amino acids. Trimming left V 1 base short and J 11 bases short, with 10 bases between.

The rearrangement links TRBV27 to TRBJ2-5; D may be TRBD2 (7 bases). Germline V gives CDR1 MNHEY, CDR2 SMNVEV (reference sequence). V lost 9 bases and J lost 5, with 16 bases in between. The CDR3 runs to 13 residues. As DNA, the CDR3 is TGTGCCAGTGCCCGGGGGGCTCAGGAGACCCAGTACTTC. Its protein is CASARGAQETQYF.

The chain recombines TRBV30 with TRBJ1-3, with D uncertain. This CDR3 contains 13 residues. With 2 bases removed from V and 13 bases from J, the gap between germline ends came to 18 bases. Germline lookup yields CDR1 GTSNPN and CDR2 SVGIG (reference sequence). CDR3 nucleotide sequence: TGTGCCTGGAGTTGGATAATTGAGGATTCAATATATTTT. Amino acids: CAWSWIIEDSIYF.

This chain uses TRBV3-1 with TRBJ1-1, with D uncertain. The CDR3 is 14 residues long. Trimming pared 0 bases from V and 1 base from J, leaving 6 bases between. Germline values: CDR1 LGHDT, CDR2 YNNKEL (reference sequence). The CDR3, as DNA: TGTGCCAGCAGCCAAGATCTAGCGAACACTGAAGCTTTCTTT. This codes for CASSQDLANTEAFF.

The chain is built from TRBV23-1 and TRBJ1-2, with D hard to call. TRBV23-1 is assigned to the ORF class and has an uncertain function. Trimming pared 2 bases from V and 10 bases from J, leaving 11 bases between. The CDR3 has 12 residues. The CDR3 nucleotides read TGCGCCAGCAGTCAAAGTGGGGATGACTACACCTTC. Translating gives CASSQSGDDYTF.